The rows below give T cell receptor beta chains drawn from one sample of a study of blood T cell repertoires in COVID-19. The data were produced by immunoSEQ multiplex PCR, yet TCRdb's version contains in-frame clones alone and is incomplete. Counted here are about 320,000 clones, around 92% occurring once; the ten biggest clones make up 11%. The source material was peripheral blood. Every receptor here comes from a woman under 40 with COVID-19, enrolled during active disease. Both conserved end residues are part of each CDR3. A D gene is named only where the DNA matches it firmly. Some rows mark clone size as missing; the rest say once, few, many or name a class of expanded clone.

J gene: TRBJ2-5
V gene: TRBV11-3
D gene: TRBD1
clone size: -
CDR3 DNA: TGTGCCAGCAGCTTAGGTCAGGGGGCTGTGGAGACCCAGTACTTC
CDR3 protein: CASSLGQGAVETQYF

J gene: TRBJ2-1
V gene: TRBV21-1
D gene: -
clone size: -
CDR3 DNA: TGTGCCAGCAGCAAAGATCTGACAGGGCCTGGAGTGAATGAGCAGTTCTTC
CDR3 protein: CASSKDLTGPGVNEQFF

J gene: TRBJ1-1
V gene: TRBV19
D gene: -
clone size: -
CDR3 DNA: TGTGCCAGTAGTATAGGGGTGACAGGGAACACTGAAGCTTTCTTT
CDR3 protein: CASSIGVTGNTEAFF

J gene: TRBJ2-2
V gene: TRBV7-6
D gene: TRBD2
clone size: -
CDR3 DNA: TGTGCCAGCAGCCCCCCTAGCGGGGGTACGTCCGGGGAGCTGTTTTTT
CDR3 protein: CASSPPSGGTSGELFF

J gene: TRBJ1-2
V gene: TRBV20-1
D gene: -
clone size: -
CDR3 DNA: TGCAGTGCCAGCCAGGGTAGGGGCTACACCTTC
CDR3 protein: CSASQGRGYTF

J gene: TRBJ1-1
V gene: TRBV5-6
D gene: -
clone size: -
CDR3 DNA: TGTGCCAGCAGTTTGTGGGGAGAGCAGGATGAAGCTTTCTTT
CDR3 protein: CASSLWGEQDEAFF

J gene: TRBJ1-2
V gene: TRBV13
D gene: TRBD1
clone size: -
CDR3 DNA: TGTGCCAGCCCGGAACCGGGACAGGGGATTTACGTTAATGGCTACACCTTC
CDR3 protein: CASPEPGQGIYVNGYTF

J gene: TRBJ2-7
V gene: TRBV29-1
D gene: -
clone size: -
CDR3 DNA: TGCAGCGTTGACCAGGGATGGGACGAGCAGTACTTC
CDR3 protein: CSVDQGWDEQYF

J gene: TRBJ1-6
V gene: TRBV28
D gene: TRBD1
clone size: -
CDR3 DNA: TGTGCCAGCAGCCAGAGCCCCTCGGGACAGGGGGCTTACTCACCCCTCCACTTT
CDR3 protein: CASSQSPSGQGAYSPLHF

J gene: TRBJ2-5
V gene: TRBV5-6
D gene: TRBD2
clone size: -
CDR3 DNA: TGTGCCAGCAGCCGCTTGTCCGGGGGGGCGTACCAAGAGACCCAGTACTTC
CDR3 protein: CASSRLSGGAYQETQYF

J gene: TRBJ1-4
V gene: TRBV7-9
D gene: TRBD1
clone size: -
CDR3 DNA: TGTGCCAGCAGCTTCGGGACAGCCAAAGAAAAACTGTTTTTT
CDR3 protein: CASSFGTAKEKLFF

J gene: TRBJ2-7
V gene: TRBV6-5
D gene: -
clone size: -
CDR3 DNA: TGTGCCAGCAGTTACTCGACGGGGGGCGTTTACGAGCAGTACTTC
CDR3 protein: CASSYSTGGVYEQYF

J gene: TRBJ1-2
V gene: TRBV19
D gene: -
clone size: -
CDR3 DNA: TGTGCCAGTAGTGGTGGACCCCCGGACTTGGGCTACACCTTC
CDR3 protein: CASSGGPPDLGYTF

J gene: TRBJ1-4
V gene: TRBV30
D gene: TRBD1
clone size: -
CDR3 DNA: TGTGCCTGGAGTTTAACCAGGGGGAAACTGTTTTTT
CDR3 protein: CAWSLTRGKLFF

J gene: TRBJ2-1
V gene: TRBV6-5
D gene: TRBD2
clone size: -
CDR3 DNA: TGTGCCAGCAGTCACATGGGACTAGCGGGGCTTGAGCAGTTCTTC
CDR3 protein: CASSHMGLAGLEQFF

J gene: TRBJ2-2
V gene: TRBV29-1
D gene: -
clone size: few
CDR3 DNA: TGCAGCGTGGGAGACTGGACCGGGGAGCTGTTTTTT
CDR3 protein: CSVGDWTGELFF

J gene: TRBJ2-6
V gene: TRBV5-4
D gene: TRBD1
clone size: -
CDR3 DNA: TGTGCCAGCAGCCGACAACAGGACAGGGGTTGGGGTGGGGCCAACGTCCTGACTTTC
CDR3 protein: CASSRQQDRGWGGANVLTF

J gene: TRBJ1-1
V gene: TRBV19
D gene: TRBD1
clone size: -
CDR3 DNA: TGTGCCAGTAGATTGGGGGCCAGGGGGCGAACTGAAGCTTTCTTT
CDR3 protein: CASRLGARGRTEAFF

J gene: TRBJ1-4
V gene: TRBV10-3
D gene: TRBD1
clone size: -
CDR3 DNA: TGTGCCATCAGTCCACAGGGGAGGACTAATGAAAAACTGTTTTTT
CDR3 protein: CAISPQGRTNEKLFF

J gene: TRBJ2-7
V gene: TRBV29-1
D gene: TRBD2
clone size: -
CDR3 DNA: TGCAGCGTTGTGGGGCTAGCGGGGGGGCCAGGAGAGCAGTACTTC
CDR3 protein: CSVVGLAGGPGEQYF

J gene: TRBJ2-5
V gene: TRBV2
D gene: TRBD1
clone size: -
CDR3 DNA: TGTGCCAGCAGTGCAGGGGGCCGAGAGATCGAAGAGACCCAGTACTTC
CDR3 protein: CASSAGGREIEETQYF

J gene: TRBJ1-5
V gene: TRBV5-8
D gene: -
clone size: -
CDR3 DNA: TGTGCCAGCAGCTTGGCCGAACAGAGTTATCAGCCCCAGCATTTT
CDR3 protein: CASSLAEQSYQPQHF

J gene: TRBJ1-2
V gene: TRBV3-1/TRBV3-2
D gene: -
clone size: -
CDR3 DNA: TGTGCCAGCAGCCAAGATCCTGGGGGCGCTACCTATTCAGGAGGCTACACCTTC
CDR3 protein: CASSQDPGGATYSGGYTF

J gene: TRBJ2-1
V gene: TRBV3-1/TRBV3-2
D gene: -
clone size: -
CDR3 DNA: TGTGCCAGCAGACCTACTCTAGCAGGTGAGCAGTTCTTC
CDR3 protein: CASRPTLAGEQFF

J gene: TRBJ2-1
V gene: TRBV12-3/TRBV12-4
D gene: TRBD2
clone size: once
CDR3 DNA: TGTGCCAGCAGTAATAGCGGGGGGGACGGGCAGTTCTTC
CDR3 protein: CASSNSGGDGQFF

J gene: TRBJ1-3
V gene: TRBV7-6
D gene: -
clone size: -
CDR3 DNA: TGTGCCAGCAGCTTGAGTCTCTCTGGAAACACCATATATTTT
CDR3 protein: CASSLSLSGNTIYF

J gene: TRBJ1-2
V gene: TRBV19
D gene: -
clone size: -
CDR3 DNA: TGTGCCAGTACCCCCGGACAGTCCCCGGTCTATGGCTACACCTTC
CDR3 protein: CASTPGQSPVYGYTF

J gene: TRBJ1-2
V gene: TRBV25-1
D gene: -
clone size: -
CDR3 DNA: TGTGCCAGCAGTGAAATAGACGTAGTAGCAGCTCATGGCTACACCTTC
CDR3 protein: CASSEIDVVAAHGYTF

J gene: TRBJ1-2
V gene: TRBV19
D gene: -
clone size: -
CDR3 DNA: TGTGCCAGTAGTATTGGGGGACAACCTTATGGCTACACCTTC
CDR3 protein: CASSIGGQPYGYTF

J gene: TRBJ1-5
V gene: TRBV2
D gene: -
clone size: -
CDR3 DNA: TGTGCCAGCAGCCCGGGGGGTCAGCCCCAGCATTTT
CDR3 protein: CASSPGGQPQHF

J gene: TRBJ2-7
V gene: TRBV5-1
D gene: TRBD2
clone size: -
CDR3 DNA: TGCGCCAGCAGCCCGCGGGGGGGGTTAGGCTCCTACGAGCAGTACTTC
CDR3 protein: CASSPRGGLGSYEQYF

J gene: TRBJ2-1
V gene: TRBV4-1
D gene: TRBD2
clone size: -
CDR3 DNA: TGCGCCAGCAGCCAATTTCTAGCGGGGCCCTACAATGAGCAGTTCTTC
CDR3 protein: CASSQFLAGPYNEQFF

J gene: TRBJ2-7
V gene: TRBV27
D gene: TRBD1
clone size: -
CDR3 DNA: TGTGCCAGCAGCCCCGGGACAGGGATGTACGAGCAGTACTTC
CDR3 protein: CASSPGTGMYEQYF

J gene: TRBJ1-5
V gene: TRBV6-5
D gene: -
clone size: -
CDR3 DNA: TGTGCCAGCAGAGCCGGAGAGGGCAATCAGCCCCAGCATTTT
CDR3 protein: CASRAGEGNQPQHF

J gene: TRBJ2-1
V gene: TRBV7-9
D gene: TRBD2
clone size: -
CDR3 DNA: TGTGCCAGCAGCTCGACTCGGGCGGGGGGGCTGAATGAGCAGTTCTTC
CDR3 protein: CASSSTRAGGLNEQFF

J gene: TRBJ1-6
V gene: TRBV6-5
D gene: TRBD1
clone size: -
CDR3 DNA: TGTGCCAGCAGTTACTCAACAGGGGGTTCACCCCTCCACTTT
CDR3 protein: CASSYSTGGSPLHF

J gene: TRBJ2-1
V gene: TRBV5-1
D gene: TRBD2
clone size: -
CDR3 DNA: TGCGCCAGCAGCTTTGCTGGGAGGGGTCTGGACAATGAGCAGTTCTTC
CDR3 protein: CASSFAGRGLDNEQFF

J gene: TRBJ1-3
V gene: TRBV6-5
D gene: -
clone size: -
CDR3 DNA: TGTGCCAGCACCGGCAATCTAGGAGGAAACACCATATATTTT
CDR3 protein: CASTGNLGGNTIYF

J gene: TRBJ2-1
V gene: TRBV7-6
D gene: -
clone size: -
CDR3 DNA: TGTGCCAGCAGCTTAGGACACCCCGGAAATGAGCAGTTCTTC
CDR3 protein: CASSLGHPGNEQFF

J gene: TRBJ1-2
V gene: TRBV2
D gene: TRBD1
clone size: -
CDR3 DNA: TGTGCCAGCAGTCCTATGACAGGGGGGCAGGGCTACACCTTC
CDR3 protein: CASSPMTGGQGYTF

J gene: TRBJ2-7
V gene: TRBV6-5
D gene: -
clone size: -
CDR3 DNA: TGTGCCAGCAGCTCTCCCAGGGCAAAGGGGTACGAGCAGTACTTC
CDR3 protein: CASSSPRAKGYEQYF

J gene: TRBJ2-5
V gene: TRBV3-1/TRBV3-2
D gene: -
clone size: -
CDR3 DNA: TGTGCCAGCAGCCCCTTAGGGGGGGAGGAGACCCAGTACTTC
CDR3 protein: CASSPLGGEETQYF

J gene: TRBJ1-6
V gene: TRBV27
D gene: TRBD1
clone size: -
CDR3 DNA: TGTGCCAGCAGTTCGGGCTCGACAGGGGTAAATTCACCCCTCCACTTT
CDR3 protein: CASSSGSTGVNSPLHF

J gene: TRBJ1-2
V gene: TRBV5-1
D gene: -
clone size: -
CDR3 DNA: TGCGCCAGCAGCTTGCCCCAGGGGATGGACTATGGCTACACCTTC
CDR3 protein: CASSLPQGMDYGYTF